The rows below give T cell receptor beta chains drawn from one sample of a study of blood T cell repertoires in COVID-19. Here immunoSEQ multiplex PCR was the method, and the copy in TCRdb shows in-frame clones only, minus some. The sample comprises 390,000 or so clones, around 86% of which are singletons, and approximately 1.4% rests with the top ten. Sequencing was done on a sample of peripheral blood. These receptors all stem from a woman in her 30s with active or convalescent COVID-19. The CDR3 runs from the conserved cysteine through the conserved F or W. D genes are given only for firm matches. For some rows the clone size is stated as once, few or many, or as a class when expanded; others skip it.

>few|TRBJ1-1|NA|TRBV19
TGTGCCAGTAGTATAGGGACAGACAACACTGAAGCTTTCTTT
CASSIGTDNTEAFF
>NA|TRBJ2-7|TRBD2|TRBV9
TGTGCCAGCAGCGTTTGGAGCGGGGGGGGAGAGCAGTACTTC
CASSVWSGGGEQYF
>NA|TRBJ2-2|TRBD2|TRBV24-1
TGTGCCACCAGAGCTAGCGGGAGGTACACCGGGGAGCTGTTTTTT
CATRASGRYTGELFF
>NA|TRBJ1-5|NA|TRBV2
TGTGCCAGCAGTGGAACAGAAAATCAGCCCCAGCATTTT
CASSGTENQPQHF
>NA|TRBJ2-7|NA|TRBV18
TGTGCCAGCTCACCACCCGGACTGTCAAGCTCCTACGAGCAGTACTTC
CASSPPGLSSSYEQYF
>NA|TRBJ2-3|TRBD2|TRBV4-1
TGCGCCAGCAGTTTGACTAGCGGGGAATACACAGATACGCAGTATTTT
CASSLTSGEYTDTQYF
>NA|TRBJ2-2|NA|TRBV19
TGTGCCAGTAGTACGGGTCCCGGCACCGGGGAGCTGTTTTTT
CASSTGPGTGELFF
>NA|TRBJ2-7|TRBD2|TRBV25-1
TGTGCCAGCAGGGGACTAGCGGGATCCTACGAGCAGTACTTC
CASRGLAGSYEQYF
>NA|TRBJ1-5|NA|TRBV7-9
TGTGCCAGCAGCCTGGGGGGGGCAAGCAATCAGCCCCAGCATTTT
CASSLGGASNQPQHF
>NA|TRBJ1-1|NA|TRBV29-1
TGCAGCGTTGAGGACCAGGGTGGGAAAGCTTTCTTT
CSVEDQGGKAFF
>NA|TRBJ2-7|NA|TRBV3-1/TRBV3-2
TGTGCCAGCAGCCACGGACAGCCAAGTTCCAAGCAGTACTTC
CASSHGQPSSKQYF
>NA|TRBJ2-7|NA|TRBV11-2
TGTGCCAGCAGCTTTGGCGGATCCTACGAGCAGTACTTC
CASSFGGSYEQYF
>NA|TRBJ2-1|NA|TRBV7-8
TGTGCCAGCAGTCTTTCCCCAGGCGATGAGCAGTTCTTC
CASSLSPGDEQFF
>NA|TRBJ2-1|NA|TRBV12-5
TGTGCTAGTGGTTTGTCAGGGATCTCCTACAATGAGCAGTTCTTC
CASGLSGISYNEQFF
>NA|TRBJ1-2|TRBD1|TRBV19
TGTGCCAGTAGTTTACAGGGGACTAACTATGGCTACACCTTC
CASSLQGTNYGYTF
>NA|TRBJ2-2|TRBD1|TRBV2
TGTGCCAGCAGGGACAGGGGTAACACCGGGGAGCTGTTTTTT
CASRDRGNTGELFF
>NA|TRBJ2-7|TRBD2|TRBV10-2
TGCGCCAGCAGCACACACCCACCTAGCGGGAGCTACGAGCAGTACTTC
CASSTHPPSGSYEQYF